This paragraph reports one T cell receptor beta chain. The germline V gene encodes CDR1 LNHDA and CDR2 SQIVND (reference sequence). The J segment lost 3 bases and the V segment lost 5 bases, leaving 10 bases of the junction unmatched. CDR3 length: 16 amino acids. The data originate from a study of blood T cell repertoires in COVID-19. TCRdb keeps only in-frame clones here, not all; method: immunoSEQ multiplex PCR. Of about 200,000 clones in the sample, around four fifths were seen once. The chain links TRBV19 to TRBJ2-1; 7 positions agree with TRBD2. This TCR was recovered from a woman in her fifties or sixties with acute or convalescent COVID-19. The sequenced material came from peripheral blood. Here the CDR3 DNA reads TGTGCCAGTAGTGGAGCTAGCGGCTCCCTCTACAATGAGCAGTTCTTC. This sequence encodes CASSGASGSLYNEQFF.